The clone carrying this TCR beta chain was detected only a few times. Assay: immunoSEQ multiplex PCR; the TCRdb copy retains only in-frame clones and omits some. The profile shows about 97,000 clones, around 89% of them singletons. This sample was included in a study of control samples from healthy donors and cancer patients. CDR3 size: 15 residues. Trimming left V 1 base short and J 10 bases short, with 14 bases between. Germline CDR1 reads SEHNR; CDR2 reads FQNEAQ (reference sequence). Material for sequencing was blood. The sequence was obtained from a man aged 25 to 40 in good health. The genes are TRBV7-9 and TRBJ1-6; D unresolved. In DNA, the CDR3 is TGTGCCAGCAGCTTAGTATCCGGGTTCTTGTCACCCCTCCACTTT. Protein: CASSLVSGFLSPLHF.